The rows below give T cell receptor beta chains drawn from one sample of a study of shared clonotypes between healthy human individuals. Produced via immunoSEQ multiplex PCR; TCRdb's table is partial and in-frame only. The sample has 470,000 or so clones; about 78% are singletons. What was sequenced was PBMCs. The source is a woman aged 40 to 49 in good health. Some clones in this sample may be carry-over from other donors' samples. Both conserved end residues are part of each CDR3. The D gene is left open where the match is weak. For some rows the clone size is stated as once, few or many, or as a class when expanded; others skip it.

TRBV5-1	TRBJ2-1	NA	NA	TGCGCCAGCAGTTGGCGGACTTACAATGAGCAGTTCTTC	CASSWRTYNEQFF
TRBV7-9	TRBJ2-7	NA	NA	TGTGCCAGCAGCTTAAACACATACGAGCAGTACTTC	CASSLNTYEQYF
TRBV2	TRBJ2-1	NA	NA	TGTGCCAGCAGAGGGCTCGGCGAGGATGAGCAGTTCTTC	CASRGLGEDEQFF
TRBV27	TRBJ2-7	NA	NA	TGTGCCAGCAGTTTCAGGGGATATTCCGAGCAGTACTTC	CASSFRGYSEQYF
TRBV15	TRBJ1-5	NA	NA	TGTGCCACCAGCAGAGATCTAGGACATCCCAATCAGCCCCAGCATTTT	CATSRDLGHPNQPQHF
TRBV27	TRBJ1-2	TRBD1	NA	TGTGCCAGCAGTACCCCTGGCGGGACAGGGGGACAGTCTATCTATGGCTACACCTTC	CASSTPGGTGGQSIYGYTF
TRBV15	TRBJ2-7	NA	NA	TGTGCCACCAGCAGAGTTTGGTTAGGTGAGCAGTACTTC	CATSRVWLGEQYF
TRBV30	TRBJ2-7	NA	NA	TGTGCCTGGAGTGTACGGGGTGCGGGCCTCTACGAGCAGTACTTC	CAWSVRGAGLYEQYF
TRBV28	TRBJ2-7	NA	NA	TGTGCCAGCAGCCCCGGACCCGGCGAGCAGTACTTC	CASSPGPGEQYF
TRBV19	TRBJ1-2	TRBD1	NA	TGTGCCAGTAGTATGGACAGGGAATATTATGGCTACACCTTC	CASSMDREYYGYTF
TRBV7-3	TRBJ2-5	NA	NA	TGTGCCAGCAGCCCCCACGGCGCCGGGGAGGAGACCCAGTACTTC	CASSPHGAGEETQYF
TRBV15	TRBJ1-2	NA	NA	TGTGCCACCAGCAGGGGGAGTTTGGGCGGGACTTATGGCTACACCTTC	CATSRGSLGGTYGYTF
TRBV15	TRBJ1-2	TRBD1	NA	TGTGCCACCAGCAGAGGGGGGACAGACGGCTACACCTTC	CATSRGGTDGYTF
TRBV5-6	TRBJ1-1	NA	NA	TGTGCCAGCAGCTTCTATTTCCAGGGGCTCACTGAAGCTTTCTTT	CASSFYFQGLTEAFF
TRBV9	TRBJ2-7	NA	once	TGTGCCAGCAGCGTGGGGGCTTCGGTGTACGAGCAGTACTTC	CASSVGASVYEQYF
TRBV4-2	TRBJ2-7	NA	few	TGTGCCAGCAGCCAAGATTGGGGGGCCCCCTCCTACGAGCAGTACTTC	CASSQDWGAPSYEQYF
TRBV7-2	TRBJ1-4	NA	NA	TGTGCCAGCAGCTTAAACTGGGGGGCCGGGGAAAAACTGTTTTTT	CASSLNWGAGEKLFF
TRBV30	TRBJ1-1	NA	few	TGTGCTGGGGCTGCGTCGGTGAACACTGAAGCTTTCTTT	CAGAASVNTEAFF
TRBV21-1	TRBJ2-4	NA	NA	TGTGCCAGCAGCAAAGCGGGGTCGTGTGGTCCCAAAAACATTCAGTACTTC	CASSKAGSCGPKNIQYF
TRBV5-4	TRBJ2-7	NA	NA	TGTGCCAGCAGCTCAACCAGGGGGGCCTACGAGCAGTACTTC	CASSSTRGAYEQYF
TRBV18	TRBJ2-1	NA	NA	TGTGCCAGCTCATCAAAACCGGTCGGGGGTCATGAGCAGTTCTTC	CASSSKPVGGHEQFF
TRBV30	TRBJ1-2	NA	NA	TGTGCCTGGAGTGTATGGGGGTTTGGCTACACCTTC	CAWSVWGFGYTF
TRBV10-3	TRBJ2-7	NA	NA	TGTGCCAACGGCCCAGGGTTCTCCTACGAGCAGTACTTC	CANGPGFSYEQYF
TRBV30	TRBJ2-1	TRBD1	NA	TGTGCCTGGAGTTTAGCCGGGACAGGGGTTAGGAATGAGCAGTTCTTC	CAWSLAGTGVRNEQFF